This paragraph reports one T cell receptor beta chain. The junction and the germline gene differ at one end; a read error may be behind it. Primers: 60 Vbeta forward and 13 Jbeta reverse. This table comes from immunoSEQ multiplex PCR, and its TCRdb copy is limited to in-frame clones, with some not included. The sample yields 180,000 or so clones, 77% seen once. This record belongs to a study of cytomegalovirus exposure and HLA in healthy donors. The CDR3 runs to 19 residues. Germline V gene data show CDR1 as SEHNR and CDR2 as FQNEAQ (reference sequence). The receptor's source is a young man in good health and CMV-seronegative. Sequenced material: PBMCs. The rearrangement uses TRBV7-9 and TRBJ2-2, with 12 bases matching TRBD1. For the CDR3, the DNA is TGTTCCAGCAGCCCTAGATGGGGGACAGGGGGCGCGAGCACCGGGGAGCTGTTTTTT. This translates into CSSSPRWGTGGASTGELFF.